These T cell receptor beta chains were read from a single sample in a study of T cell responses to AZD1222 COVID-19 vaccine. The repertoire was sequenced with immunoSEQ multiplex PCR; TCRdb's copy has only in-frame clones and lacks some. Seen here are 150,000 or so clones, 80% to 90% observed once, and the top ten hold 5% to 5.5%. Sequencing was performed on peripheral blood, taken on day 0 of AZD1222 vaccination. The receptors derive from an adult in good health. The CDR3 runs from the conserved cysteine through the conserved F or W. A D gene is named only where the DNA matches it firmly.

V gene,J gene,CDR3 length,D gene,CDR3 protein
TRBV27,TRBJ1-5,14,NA,CASSPGGAGQPQHF
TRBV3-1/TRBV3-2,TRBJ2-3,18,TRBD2,CASSQGKGWTSGTDTQYF
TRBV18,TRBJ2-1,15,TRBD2,CASSPAAGGPIEQFF
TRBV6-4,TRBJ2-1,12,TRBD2,CASRGLAGDQFF
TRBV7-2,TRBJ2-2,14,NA,CASSLNRVSGELFF
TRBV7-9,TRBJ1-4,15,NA,CASSPEWGAEEKLFF
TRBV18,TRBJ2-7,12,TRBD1,CASSDRGDEQYF
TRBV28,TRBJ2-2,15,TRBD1,CASSQGQSDTGELFF
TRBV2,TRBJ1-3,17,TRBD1,CASSSTGTGGSGNTIYF
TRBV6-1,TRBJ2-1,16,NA,CASREYTSLIYNEQFF
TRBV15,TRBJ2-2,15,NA,CATSRVRGYTGELFF
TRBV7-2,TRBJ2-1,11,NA,CASSFGWAQFF
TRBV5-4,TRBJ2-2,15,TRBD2,CASSLGLAATGELFF
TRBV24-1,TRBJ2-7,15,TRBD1,CATSDSRTGGDEQYF
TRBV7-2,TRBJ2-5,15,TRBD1,CASSFGDRVKETQYF
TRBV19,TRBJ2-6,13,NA,CASSITGTNVLTF
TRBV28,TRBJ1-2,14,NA,CASSHPSGNYGYTF
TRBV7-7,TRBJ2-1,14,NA,CASSPNARQSKQFF
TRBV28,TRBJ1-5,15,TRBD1,CASRPGQVGNQPQHF
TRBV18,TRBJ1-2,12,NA,CASSPGPDGYTF
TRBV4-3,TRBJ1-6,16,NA,CASSPEGRESNSPLHF
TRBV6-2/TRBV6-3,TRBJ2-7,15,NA,CASTPKEGGNYEQYF
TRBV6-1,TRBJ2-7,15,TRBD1,CASSDKGGSSYEQYF
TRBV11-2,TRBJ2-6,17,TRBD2,CASSLTIRGVGANVLTF
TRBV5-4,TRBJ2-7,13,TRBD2,CASTRDYSYEQYF
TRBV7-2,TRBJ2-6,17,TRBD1,CASRPPRTGPPNFPLTF
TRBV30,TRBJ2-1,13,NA,CAWSPGSYNEQFF
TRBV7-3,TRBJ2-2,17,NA,CASSLFYGPANTGELFF
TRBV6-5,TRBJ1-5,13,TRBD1,CASRGQEHQPQHF
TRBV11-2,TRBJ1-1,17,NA,CASSLVFGSVMNTEAFF
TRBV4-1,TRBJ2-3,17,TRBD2,CASSQSGSGTVADTQYF
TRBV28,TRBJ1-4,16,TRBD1,CASSSPGQGGREKLFF